One T cell receptor beta chain is described in this entry. Methods used by the authors: It was from reference gene primer amplification that nucleated cell counts were estimated. The protocol was immunoSEQ multiplex PCR, while the TCRdb copy is restricted to in-frame clones and leaves out a portion. Clone size and the V and J calls come from that table; the DNA yielded D and trimming. The sample gives a few hundred thousand clones, about 80% of which show up once; 3% to 3.5% is in the top ten. The data derive from a study of blood T cell repertoires in COVID-19. Study-wide background: COVID-19 samples, acute and convalescent, were from the United States, Italy and Spain. In each case, the material was cDNA or gDNA derived from T cells, B-cell-depleted T cells, or PBMCs.

The clonotype originates from a woman aged 25 to 39 who had recovered from COVID-19. The sequenced material came from peripheral blood.

The chain's CDR3 is CASSLPDRVAYGYTF. The CDR3 region has the DNA TGCGCCAGCAGTCTCCCGGACAGGGTTGCCTATGGCTACACCTTC. The chain is built from TRBV4-1 and TRBJ1-2, with 8 bases that match TRBD1. The V and J ends lost 6 bases and 4 bases, in that order; junction bases with no gene match: 10. The length of the CDR3 is 15 residues. CDR1 and CDR2 from the germline V gene are MGHRA and YSYEKL.